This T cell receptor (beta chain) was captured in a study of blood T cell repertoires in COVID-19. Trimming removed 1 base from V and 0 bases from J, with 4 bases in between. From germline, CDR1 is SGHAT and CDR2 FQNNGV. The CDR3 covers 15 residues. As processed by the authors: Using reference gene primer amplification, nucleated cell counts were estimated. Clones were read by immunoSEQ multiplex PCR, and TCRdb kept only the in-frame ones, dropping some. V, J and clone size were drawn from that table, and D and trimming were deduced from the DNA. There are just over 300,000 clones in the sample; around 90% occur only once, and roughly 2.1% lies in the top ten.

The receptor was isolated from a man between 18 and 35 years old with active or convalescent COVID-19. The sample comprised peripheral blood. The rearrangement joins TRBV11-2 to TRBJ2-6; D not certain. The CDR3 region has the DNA TGTGCCAGCAGCTTAGCTCGCTCTGGGGCCAACGTCCTGACTTTC. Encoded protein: CASSLARSGANVLTF.